The 28 T cell receptor beta chains listed next were all sequenced from one sample in a study of cytomegalovirus exposure and HLA in healthy donors listed by TCRdb under 2017. The library was prepared using the immunoSEQ multiplex PCR assay. The table comes from immuneACCESS by way of TCRdb, which keeps in-frame sequences with V and J called. Part of the clones is missing from these tables; in studies checked, under half for an unresolved V gene and the rest for unknown reasons. The sample includes about 160,000 clones, with roughly nine tenths observed a single time. Jointly, the top ten make up 4% to 5% of the sample. The specimen was PBMCs. The receptor source for this set is a man aged 18 to 30 in good health and CMV-seropositive.

V and J are TRBV5-4 and TRBJ1-4; 12 bases fit TRBD1. Trimming cost V 4 bases and J 4 bases; bases outside gene matches: 8. The CDR3 has 17 amino acids. CDR1 and CDR2 from the germline V gene are SGHNT and YYREEE (reference sequence). The CDR3 spells CASSPGQGALGNEKLFF. CDR3 nucleotide sequence: TGTGCCAGCAGCCCGGGACAGGGGGCGCTTGGTAATGAAAAACTGTTTTTT.

The chain joins TRBV6-5 to TRBJ1-5, with a weak D call TRBD1 (5 bases). The germline V gene has CDR1 MNHEY and CDR2 SVGAGI. V was pared by 6 bases and J by 2 bases, with 11 bases between. This CDR3 is built from 14 residues. CDR3 in amino acids: CASSPDRGNQPQHF. In nucleotides, the CDR3 is TGTGCCAGCAGCCCCGACAGAGGCAATCAGCCCCAGCATTTT.

This chain links TRBV11-2 with TRBJ1-2, with a weak D call TRBD1 (6 bases). V was shortened by 4 bases and J by 4 bases, with 19 bases between the two germline ends. The CDR3 runs to 16 residues. CDR1 is SGHAT, CDR2 FQNNGV, per germline. As DNA, the CDR3 is TGTGCCAGCAGCTCCAGACAGGCCCGCCCCCCCTATGGCTACACCTTC. It encodes CASSSRQARPPYGYTF.

The chain employs TRBV28 and TRBJ2-7; D remains ambiguous. This CDR3 has 12 amino acids. The germline V gene has CDR1 MDHEN and CDR2 SYDVKM. Trimming left V 3 bases short and J 5 bases short, with 8 bases between. The CDR3 DNA sequence: TGTGCCAGCAGTTTGGTAGAGAACGAGCAGTACTTC. This sequence encodes CASSLVENEQYF.

V is TRBV30 and J is TRBJ1-4; D is unclear. CDR3 length equals 19 residues. The V gene's germline CDR1 is GTSNPN and CDR2 SVGIG (reference sequence). V lost 5 bases, J lost 0 bases, and 25 bases lay in between. In DNA form, the CDR3 reads TGTGCCTGGGGAGAGCTGCCGGGGAGTTTTTTTTCAACTAATGAAAAACTGTTTTTT. Amino acids: CAWGELPGSFFSTNEKLFF.

This chain connects TRBV5-6 to TRBJ2-1; perhaps TRBD1 as D (5 bases). The CDR3 is made up of 13 amino acids. Germline CDR1 reads SGHDT; CDR2 reads YYEEEE. Trimming removed 4 bases from V and 4 bases from J, with 9 bases in between. This CDR3 is CASSLDSYNEQFF. Written as DNA, the CDR3 is TGTGCCAGCAGCCTAGACAGTTACAATGAGCAGTTCTTC.

The rearrangement links TRBV28 to TRBJ2-1, with 8 bases that match TRBD2. The germline CDR1 and CDR2 sequences are MDHEN and SYDVKM. The V gene end was trimmed by 8 bases and the J gene end by 4 bases; junction bases not matched to a gene: 13. The CDR3 has 16 residues. CDR3 sequence reads: CASLTSATPLYNEQFF. In DNA form, the CDR3 reads TGTGCCAGCTTGACTAGCGCTACTCCTCTTTACAATGAGCAGTTCTTC.

This clone was seen once. The chain employs TRBV27 and TRBJ2-7; 10 bases are a match to TRBD2. There are 16 residues in the CDR3. CDR1 and CDR2 (germline): MNHEY, SMNVEV (reference sequence). The junction had 9 bases not matched to a gene; V was cut back by 5 bases and J by 2 bases. CDR3: CASSPRGSGRPYEQYF. Written as DNA, the CDR3 is TGTGCCAGCAGTCCCCGGGGTAGCGGGAGGCCCTACGAGCAGTACTTC.

The chain couples TRBV7-9 to TRBJ1-3, with TRBD1 matching over 9 bases. CDR1 and CDR2 from the germline V gene are SEHNR and FQNEAQ (reference sequence). The CDR3 sequence is 19 residues long. V gave up 2 bases and J gave up 2 bases; unmatched junction bases: 13. CDR3 loop: CASSLLWTGAVGAGNTIYF. CDR3 nucleotides: TGTGCCAGCAGCTTACTTTGGACAGGGGCGGTAGGGGCTGGAAACACCATATATTTT.

The rearrangement uses TRBV10-3 and TRBJ2-1; a possible D gene is TRBD1 (6 bases). V lost 6 bases and J 6 bases, leaving 15 bases between the germline ends. CDR3 length: 14 residues. Germline loops: CDR1 ENHRY, CDR2 SYGVKD. CDR3 sequence (DNA): TGTGCCATCAGGGGGGCCGTTGCAAGCAATGAGCAGTTCTTC. Translated, it gives CAIRGAVASNEQFF.

This chain uses TRBV10-3 with TRBJ1-4; possibly TRBD1 for D (6 bases). The CDR3 is made up of 14 amino acids. Germline V gene data show CDR1 as ENHRY and CDR2 as SYGVKD. V lost 5 bases to trimming and J lost 8 bases, with 15 bases between them. The CDR3 DNA follows: TGTGCCATCAGTCCTACAACTACAGGGGAAAAACTGTTTTTT. As protein: CAISPTTTGEKLFF.

The chain joins TRBV5-4 to TRBJ1-2; D is unclear. The CDR3 sequence is 17 residues long. V was shortened by 0 bases and J by 2 bases, with 17 bases between the two germline ends. The germline V gene has CDR1 SGHNT and CDR2 YYREEE (reference sequence). DNA for the CDR3: TGTGCCAGCAGCTTGGGCAGCGCTTCAGTGAAAAACTATGGCTACACCTTC. It specifies CASSLGSASVKNYGYTF.

The gene calls are TRBV4-1 and TRBJ2-7, with D maybe TRBD2 (5 bases). The germline V and J ends were trimmed by 1 base and 2 bases, with 9 bases remaining between them. This CDR3 region has 14 residues. The germline CDR1 and CDR2 sequences are MGHRA and YSYEKL. The CDR3 sequence is CASSQGLLTYEQYF. Here the CDR3 DNA reads TGCGCCAGCAGCCAAGGACTACTGACCTACGAGCAGTACTTC.

This clone was picked up one time. This chain joins TRBV9 and TRBJ2-1; maybe TRBD2 (6 bases). V lost 2 bases, J lost 5 bases, and 17 bases lay in between. Per germline, CDR1 SGDLS and CDR2 YYNGEE. This CDR3 has 16 residues. DNA of the CDR3: TGTGCCAGCAGCGTGAGACGGGAGCGCAACCACAATGAGCAGTTCTTC. Translation: CASSVRRERNHNEQFF.

The rearrangement joins TRBV27 to TRBJ2-3, with D possibly matching TRBD2 (5 bases). Germline CDR1 and CDR2: MNHEY and SMNVEV (reference sequence). This CDR3 contains 15 residues. V dropped 6 bases and J dropped 0 bases, with 13 bases sitting between them. The CDR3 DNA reads as TGTGCCAGCAGAAGGCGGGCCTCTAGCACAGATACGCAGTATTTT. It codes for CASRRRASSTDTQYF.

V usage is TRBV2 and J usage is TRBJ2-5; D not certain. Germline V CDR1 and CDR2: SNHLY, FYNNEI. Trimming took 10 bases from V and 7 from J, leaving 19 bases between them. CDR3 length: 13 residues. In DNA form, the CDR3 reads TGTGCCACCAACGGCCGAGACGGCGGGACCCAGTACTTC. Its translation is CATNGRDGGTQYF.

This clone has just one count. The chain joins TRBV5-1 to TRBJ2-5, with TRBD2 as a possible D gene (6 bases). CDR1 and CDR2 (germline): SGHRS, YFSETQ. The CDR3 runs to 15 residues. V shed 3 bases and J shed 5 bases, with 17 bases lying between them. CDR3 coding DNA: TGCGCCAGCAGCTCGCAGACTAGTCCCGTGGAGACCCAGTACTTC. This sequence encodes CASSSQTSPVETQYF. The full variable domain, with the rest looked up from reference TRBV5-1 and TRBJ2-5, is KAGVTQTPRYLIKTRGQQVTLSCSPISGHRSVSWYQQTPGQGLQFLFEYFSETQRNKGNFPGRFSGRQFSNSRSEMNVSTLELGDSALYLCASSSQTSPVETQYFGPGTRLLVL.

The J gene is TRBJ1-1, the V gene TRBV9, with D maybe TRBD1 (5 bases). CDR3 size: 14 residues. The germline gives CDR1 SGDLS, CDR2 YYNGEE. Trimming removed 0 bases from V and 4 bases from J, with 10 bases in between. CDR3 bases: TGTGCCAGCAGCGTAGGTGGAGGGACCACTGAAGCTTTCTTT. Translating gives CASSVGGGTTEAFF.

The rearrangement uses TRBV27 and TRBJ1-1; a possible D gene is TRBD1 (5 bases). The germline CDR1 and CDR2 sequences are MNHEY and SMNVEV (reference sequence). V lost 11 bases and J 4 bases, leaving 17 bases between the germline ends. CDR3 length equals 13 residues. CDR3 amino acids: CASNGGGTTEAFF. Written as DNA, the CDR3 is TGTGCCTCGAACGGGGGGGGTACCACTGAAGCTTTCTTT.

V and J are TRBV7-3 and TRBJ1-1; possible D gene TRBD1, 6 bases. The length of the CDR3 is 13 residues. CDR1 is SGHTA, CDR2 FQGTGA, per germline. V was cut by 5 bases and J by 4 bases, with 11 bases left in between. In nucleotides, the CDR3 is TGTGCCAGCAGCGGACGGGGGGCCACTGAAGCTTTCTTT. Its protein is CASSGRGATEAFF.

This clone is a singleton in its sample. The chain joins TRBV5-6 to TRBJ2-7, with TRBD2 matching over 11 bases. The CDR3 extends over 14 amino acids. V dropped 4 bases and J dropped 3; count of bases not matched to a gene: 3. Per the germline V gene, CDR1 is SGHDT and CDR2 is YYEEEE. CDR3 DNA sequence: TGTGCCAGCAGCCTCGGGACTAGCGGCTACGAGCAGTACTTC. Encoded protein: CASSLGTSGYEQYF.

The rearrangement joins TRBV11-2 to TRBJ1-2; 10 bases match TRBD1. Trimming cost V 2 bases and J 2 bases; bases outside gene matches: 11. Germline values: CDR1 SGHAT, CDR2 FQNNGV. The CDR3 sequence is 18 residues long. The CDR3, as DNA: TGTGCCAGCAGCTTAACGGATCTCCGGGACAGGGGAAACTATGGCTACACCTTC. Its protein product is CASSLTDLRDRGNYGYTF.

The J gene is TRBJ2-7, the V gene TRBV4-1; 13 bases agree with TRBD2. J lost 4 bases, V lost 1 base, and 13 bases had no gene match. This CDR3 has 19 amino acids. The germline V gene encodes CDR1 MGHRA and CDR2 YSYEKL. The CDR3 loop is CASSQAIGLAGEFGYEQYF. The DNA of the CDR3 is TGCGCCAGCAGCCAAGCGATTGGACTAGCGGGAGAGTTTGGGTACGAGCAGTACTTC.

V and J are TRBV28 and TRBJ1-1, with D hard to call. CDR1 and CDR2 from the germline V gene are MDHEN and SYDVKM. The ends were cut back, 5 bases at V and 0 bases at J, with 10 bases in the middle. This CDR3 region has 14 residues. The CDR3 protein is CASSAGRMNTEAFF. CDR3 DNA: TGTGCCAGCAGTGCGGGGAGGATGAACACTGAAGCTTTCTTT. Supplemented by reference TRBV28 and TRBJ1-1, the full variable domain reads DVKVTQSSRYLVKRTGEKVFLECVQDMDHENMFWYRQDPGLGLRLIYFSYDVKMKEKGDIPEGYSVSREKKERFSLILESASTNQTSMYLCASSAGRMNTEAFFGQGTRLTVV.

The chain has TRBV6-6 and TRBJ2-1; a weak D match, TRBD1 (5 bases). The CDR3 extends over 16 amino acids. The V gene lost 0 bases and the J gene lost 7 bases, with 16 bases spanning the gap. Germline V gives CDR1 MNHNY, CDR2 SVGAGI (reference sequence). The CDR3 bases are TGTGCCAGCAGTTACTCAGCCCAGGGTCTAAGGAATGAGCAGTTCTTC. Encoded protein: CASSYSAQGLRNEQFF.

The chain has TRBV11-3 and TRBJ2-2; the D gene is possibly TRBD2 (6 bases). Germline CDR1 SGHNT, CDR2 YENEEA. The V and J ends lost 5 bases and 1 base respectively, with 8 bases between them. The CDR3 runs 14 residues. The CDR3 nucleotides are TGTGCCAGCAGCCCAGCGGGGAACACCGGGGAGCTGTTTTTT. Its translation: CASSPAGNTGELFF.

This clone was counted a few times. The gene calls are TRBV15 and TRBJ2-7, with unresolved D. Germline V gene data show CDR1 as LNHNV and CDR2 as YYDKDF (reference sequence). V lost 0 bases, J lost 3 bases, and 6 bases lay in between. The CDR3 is 13 residues long. The CDR3 is CATSRDPVYEQYF. The DNA of the CDR3 is TGTGCCACCAGCAGAGATCCGGTCTACGAGCAGTACTTC.

The chain is built from TRBV2 and TRBJ2-2; 7 bases are a match to TRBD2. Germline trimming cut 8 bases from V and 0 bases from J; bases unmatched to any gene: 3. CDR3 length: 14 residues. Per the germline V gene, CDR1 is SNHLY and CDR2 is FYNNEI. The CDR3 DNA follows: TGTGCCAGCTGCGGGGGAACGAACACCGGGGAGCTGTTTTTT. Translation: CASCGGTNTGELFF.